The clone carrying this T cell receptor beta chain was detected many times. The V segment lost 5 bases and the J segment 3 bases; nucleotides outside the gene matches: 4. The CDR3 runs to 14 residues. Germline-derived CDR1 and CDR2 are MNHEY and SVGEGT. Primers used for first-strand cDNA, a TRAV- and TRBV-specific set, covered both alpha and beta chains. The PCR that amplified TCRs ran for 20 cycles, relying on a constant-region primer and a V-primer adapter. TCRdb re-derived calls from the reads in MiXCR, one entry per CDR3 protein. This sample has about 89,000 distinct CDR3 sequences; more than 7.5% occur once, and the top ten carry around 0.98%. This specimen comes from a study of low-dose radiotherapy and immunotherapy resistance in tumors. In the study overall: Every six weeks patients received intravenous ipilimumab 1 mg/kg, and every two weeks they received intravenous nivolumab 240 mg. Cyclophosphamide was given intravenously at 200 mg/m2 every two weeks, and each dose came one day before radiation and immunotherapy.

Regarding time point: before trial treatment. Donors were treated with nivolumab, ipilimumab, aspirin, and low-dose cyclophosphamide and radiotherapy. Eligibility criteria specified advanced solid malignancies devoid of tumor-infiltrating lymphocytes. The rearrangement uses TRBV6-2 or TRBV6-3 and TRBJ1-1; 9 bases agree with TRBD1. The sample in question was PBMCs, obtained before treatment. The sequence came from a male donor with prostate cancer. This chain's CDR3 is CASSIGTGYTEAFF. Here the CDR3 DNA reads TGTGCCAGCAGTATCGGGACAGGGTACACTGAAGCTTTCTTT.